These 20 T cell receptor beta chains share one sample of origin, sequenced in a study of blood T cell repertoires in COVID-19. Sequencing was performed with immunoSEQ multiplex PCR; in TCRdb, only in-frame clones are kept and a portion is missing. The repertoire includes approximately 85,000 clones, 70% to 90% of them detected once, and roughly 30% sits in the top ten. Sequenced input: peripheral blood. The receptors shown here come from a man between 45 and 60 years old with active or convalescent COVID-19.

The rearrangement joins TRBV11-3 to TRBJ2-2, with D uncertain. The CDR3 length is 12 residues. Germline loops: CDR1 SGHNT, CDR2 YENEEA. The V end lost 3 bases, the J end lost 7 bases, and 6 bases lay between the germline ends. CDR3 nucleotides: TGTGCCAGCAGCTTTGTTATCGGGGAGCTGTTTTTT. Protein sequence: CASSFVIGELFF. Full variable domain (missing parts from reference TRBV11-3 and TRBJ2-2): EAGVVQSPRYKIIEKKQPVAFWCNPISGHNTLYWYLQNLGQGPELLIRYENEEAVDDSQLPKDRFSAERLKGVDSTLKIQPAELGDSAVYLCASSFVIGELFFGEGSRLTVL.

This chain joins TRBV2 and TRBJ1-3, with no clear D. Germline V gene lookup returns CDR1 SNHLY and CDR2 FYNNEI. V was shortened by 8 bases and J by 4 bases, with 12 bases between the two germline ends. CDR3 length: 13 amino acids. This CDR3 reads CASQPGGGNTIYF. In nucleotides, the CDR3 is TGTGCCAGCCAACCCGGAGGGGGAAACACCATATATTTT.

The chain employs TRBV25-1 and TRBJ1-1; a possible D gene is TRBD1 (6 bases). CDR1 is MGHDK, CDR2 SYGVNS, per germline. Trimming cost V 4 bases and J 10 bases, with 13 bases left between them. The CDR3 is 12 amino acids. The CDR3 loop is CASSVRGGPAFF. CDR3 DNA sequence: TGTGCCAGCAGTGTTCGGGGGGGGCCAGCTTTCTTT.

The V and J genes are TRBV18 and TRBJ1-1, with 7 bases matching TRBD1. Germline trimming cut 8 bases from V and 11 bases from J; bases unmatched to any gene: 11. The CDR3 spans 12 residues. Germline assignment: CDR1 KGHSH and CDR2 LQKENI. CDR3 in amino acids: CASTGQPGEAFF. As DNA, the CDR3 is TGTGCCAGCACGGGACAGCCCGGGGAGGCTTTCTTT.

The chain recombines TRBV5-1 with TRBJ2-5; 8 bases agree with TRBD1. The CDR3 is 14 residues long. V trimming: 6 bases; J trimming: 3 bases; junction bases outside the gene matches: 7. The germline CDR1 and CDR2 sequences are SGHRS and YFSETQ. CDR3 residues: CASNAGTGEETQYF. CDR3 nucleotide sequence: TGCGCCAGCAACGCCGGGACAGGAGAAGAGACCCAGTACTTC.

This chain links TRBV12-3 or TRBV12-4 with TRBJ1-1; 7 nucleotides match TRBD1. CDR3 length: 13 amino acids. Unmatched junction bases numbered 1, after V lost 6 bases and J lost 0 bases. This CDR3 reads CASRTGLNTEAFF. The CDR3 bases are TGTGCCAGCAGGACAGGGTTGAACACTGAAGCTTTCTTT.

CDR3 DNA: TGTGCCACCAGTCCGTCTAGCGGGAGTTACGAGCAGTACTTC. Translated: CATSPSSGSYEQYF. This chain connects TRBV24-1 to TRBJ2-7, with 10 bases lining up with TRBD2. This CDR3 is built from 14 residues. Looked up from germline, CDR1 is KGHDR and CDR2 is SFDVKD. Losses at the gene ends were 6 bases for V and 4 bases for J; bases not matched to a gene: 5.

This rearrangement joins TRBV19 to TRBJ2-3; D remains unclear. Trimming stripped 8 bases from V and 2 bases from J, with 5 bases between. Per the germline V gene, CDR1 is LNHDA and CDR2 is SQIVND (reference sequence). The CDR3 length is 11 residues. The CDR3 here is CASRATDTQYF. In DNA form, the CDR3 reads TGTGCCAGTCGAGCCACAGATACGCAGTATTTT.

The V gene is TRBV2, the J gene TRBJ1-4, with TRBD1 identical over 7 bases. The CDR3 is 17 amino acids. From germline, CDR1 is SNHLY and CDR2 FYNNEI. V dropped 10 bases and J dropped 7; count of bases not matched to a gene: 21. CDR3 in DNA: TGTGCCACCCAACCCTTAATTAGAGGGGGCCGGGGTGAAAAACTGTTTTTT. Amino acids: CATQPLIRGGRGEKLFF.

This chain's CDR3 is CAIKLEGGAYNEQFF. Here the CDR3 DNA reads TGTGCCATCAAATTGGAAGGCGGGGCCTACAATGAGCAGTTCTTC. This chain links TRBV10-3 with TRBJ2-1; TRBD2 might be the D (6 bases). Germline-derived CDR1 and CDR2 are ENHRY and SYGVKD. This CDR3 is built from 15 residues. V dropped 7 bases and J dropped 2 bases, with 15 bases sitting between them.

This sequence joins TRBV6-2 or TRBV6-3 and TRBJ2-1, with TRBD2 identical over 9 bases. V lost 0 bases, J lost 4 bases, and 4 bases stayed unmatched. CDR1 is MNHEY, CDR2 SVGEGT, per germline. The length of the CDR3 is 16 residues. For the CDR3, the DNA is TGTGCCAGCAGTTACTCGACTAGCGGCACATACAATGAGCAGTTCTTC. It encodes CASSYSTSGTYNEQFF.

The chain employs TRBV10-3 and TRBJ2-1; 9 nucleotides align to TRBD1. The J segment lost 7 bases and the V segment lost 0 bases, leaving 10 bases of the junction unmatched. The germline CDR1 and CDR2 sequences are ENHRY and SYGVKD. The CDR3 runs to 17 residues. CDR3: CAISESIGTGSGNEQFF. The DNA of the CDR3 is TGTGCCATCAGTGAGTCCATAGGGACAGGGTCTGGTAATGAGCAGTTCTTC.

The rearrangement joins TRBV5-6 to TRBJ1-6; 8 bases align to TRBD1. Trimming removed 7 bases from V and 5 bases from J; junction bases left unmatched: 2. This CDR3 region has 13 residues. The V gene's germline CDR1 is SGHDT and CDR2 YYEEEE. The CDR3 DNA sequence: TGTGCCAGCCGGACAGGGAATAATTCACCCCTCCACTTT. Translating it yields CASRTGNNSPLHF.

The chain has TRBV27 and TRBJ2-3; a weak D match, TRBD1 (6 bases). Germline lookup yields CDR1 MNHEY and CDR2 SMNVEV (reference sequence). This CDR3 comprises 14 residues. V lost 6 bases to trimming and J lost 2 bases, with 12 bases between them. The CDR3 nucleotides are TGTGCCAGCAGCTACACAGGGTACACAGATACGCAGTATTTT. It specifies CASSYTGYTDTQYF.

The CDR3: CASRRAGTGVEKLFF. CDR3 bases: TGTGCCAGCAGGAGAGCCGGGACAGGGGTTGAAAAACTGTTTTTT. This rearrangement joins TRBV28 to TRBJ1-4; 10 nucleotides agree with TRBD1. V gave up 6 bases and J gave up 7 bases; unmatched junction bases: 8. This CDR3 has 15 amino acids. The germline gives CDR1 MDHEN, CDR2 SYDVKM.

This rearrangement joins TRBV30 to TRBJ2-1, with 9 bases matching TRBD2. After removal of 2 bases from V and 6 bases from J, the junction contained 5 bases not matched to a gene. CDR1 GTSNPN and CDR2 SVGIG come from the germline V gene (reference sequence). CDR3 length equals 14 residues. The CDR3 DNA follows: TGTGCCTGGAGTAATAGCGGGAGTGTCAATGAGCAGTTCTTC. The encoded protein is CAWSNSGSVNEQFF. The full variable domain, its missing parts supplied by reference TRBV30 and TRBJ2-1, is SQTIHQWPATLVQPVGSPLSLECTVEGTSNPNLYWYRQAAGRGLQLLFYSVGIGQISSEVPQNLSASRPQDRQFILSSKKLLLSDSGFYLCAWSNSGSVNEQFFGPGTRLTVL.

As DNA, the CDR3 is TGCGCCAGCAGCCCCGCCTCGGGGGGTAGGTACGAGCAGTACTTC. Its translation: CASSPASGGRYEQYF. The chain links TRBV5-1 to TRBJ2-7, with TRBD2 matching 7 bases. Unmatched junction bases numbered 11, after V lost 4 bases and J lost 4 bases. CDR1 SGHRS and CDR2 YFSETQ come from the germline V gene. The CDR3 is made up of 15 amino acids. The complete variable domain, with remaining parts taken from reference TRBV5-1 and TRBJ2-7, reads KAGVTQTPRYLIKTRGQQVTLSCSPISGHRSVSWYQQTPGQGLQFLFEYFSETQRNKGNFPGRFSGRQFSNSRSEMNVSTLELGDSALYLCASSPASGGRYEQYFGPGTRLTVT.

This clone was detected only once. The chain combines TRBV24-1 with TRBJ2-7; tentative D call: TRBD2 (5 bases). The CDR3 length is 17 residues. In germline, CDR1 is KGHDR, CDR2 SFDVKD. Trimming left V 4 bases short and J 3 bases short, with 21 bases between. The CDR3 loop is CATSDGELGGLNYEQYF. The CDR3 nucleotides read TGTGCCACCAGTGACGGGGAGCTCGGTGGGCTCAACTACGAGCAGTACTTC.

The V call is TRBV19, the J call TRBJ2-3; 13 nucleotides agree with TRBD2. CDR1 and CDR2 (germline): LNHDA, SQIVND (reference sequence). The CDR3 is made up of 15 amino acids. Trimming cost V 3 bases and J 4 bases; bases outside gene matches: 1. CDR3 nucleotides: TGTGCCAGTAGTATCGGACTAGCGGGAGCAGATACGCAGTATTTT. Translating gives CASSIGLAGADTQYF.

In its sample, this clone was seen a few times. The J gene is TRBJ1-5, the V gene TRBV19; D is uncertain. The CDR3 covers 15 residues. The germline gives CDR1 LNHDA, CDR2 SQIVND (reference sequence). With 3 bases removed from V and 0 bases from J, the gap between germline ends came to 9 bases. The CDR3 nucleotides read TGTGCCAGTAGTATTGCGAGAAATAGCAATCAGCCCCAGCATTTT. Encoded protein: CASSIARNSNQPQHF.